This T cell receptor beta chain is drawn from a study of T cells in localized non-small cell lung cancer. Only in-frame clones appear in the TCRdb table, and some are missing; sequencing was by immunoSEQ multiplex PCR. Found here are under 35,000 clones, approximately 90% of them singletons; the top ten hold around 11%. Trimming removed 9 bases from V and 5 bases from J, with 14 bases in between. The CDR3 is 12 amino acids. Germline CDR1 reads MDHEN; CDR2 reads SYDVKM. This clonotype originated in a female donor of 60 years or more with stage II lung adenocarcinoma. J is TRBJ2-7 and V is TRBV28; tentative D call: TRBD2 (6 bases). Source: peripheral blood mononuclear cells, taken before any cancer treatment. The CDR3 DNA reads TGTGCCAGTTTAGGAGGGTGGAACGAGCAGTACTTC. This sequence encodes CASLGGWNEQYF.